Ten or more counts support the clone carrying this TCR beta chain. Amplification of TCR beta CDR3 regions was performed using RNA transcripts as template. An initial round of RT-PCR targeting the TCR CDR3 relied on the HTBI primer set. TCRdb processed the multiplex PCR reads anew with MiXCR; each CDR3 protein has one entry. This table holds hundreds of thousands of distinct CDR3 sequences, roughly 15% found once. These data come from a study of T cells in Graves' hyperthyroidism and ophthalmopathy. Individuals with ophthalmopathy presented a Clinical Activity Score of at least 3, a NOSPECS grade of at least 4 and a duration under 3 months. The receptor was derived from a woman in her thirties or forties with Graves' ophthalmopathy. The sample comprised blood.

CDR3 sequence: CSAEQGAGPYGYTF. CDR3 nucleotides: TGCAGTGCCGAGCAGGGAGCTGGACCCTATGGCTACACCTTC. V and J are TRBV20-1 and TRBJ1-2; tentative D call: TRBD1 (5 bases). Germline values: CDR1 DFQATT, CDR2 SNEGSKA (reference sequence). CDR3 length equals 14 residues. The V end was cut by 6 bases, the J end by 4 bases, with 18 bases between.